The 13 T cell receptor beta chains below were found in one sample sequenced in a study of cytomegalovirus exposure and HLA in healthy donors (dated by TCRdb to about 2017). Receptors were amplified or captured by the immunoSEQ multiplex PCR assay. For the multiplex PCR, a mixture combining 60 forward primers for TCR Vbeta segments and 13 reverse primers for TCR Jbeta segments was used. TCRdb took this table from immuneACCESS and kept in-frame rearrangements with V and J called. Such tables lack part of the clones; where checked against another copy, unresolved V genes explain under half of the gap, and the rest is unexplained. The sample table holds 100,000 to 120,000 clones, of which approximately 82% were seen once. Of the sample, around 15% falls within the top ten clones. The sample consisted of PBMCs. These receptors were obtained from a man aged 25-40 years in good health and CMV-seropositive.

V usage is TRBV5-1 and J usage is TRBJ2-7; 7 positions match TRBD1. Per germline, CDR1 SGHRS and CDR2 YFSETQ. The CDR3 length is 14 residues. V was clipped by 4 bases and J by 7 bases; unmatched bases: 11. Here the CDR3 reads CASSGGEQGWEQYF. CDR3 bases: TGCGCCAGCAGCGGAGGAGAACAGGGGTGGGAGCAGTACTTC.

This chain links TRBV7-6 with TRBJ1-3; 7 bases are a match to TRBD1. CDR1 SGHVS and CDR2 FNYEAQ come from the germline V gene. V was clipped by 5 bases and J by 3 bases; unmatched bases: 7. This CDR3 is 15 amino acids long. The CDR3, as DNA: TGTGCCAGCAGCCCGGGAGGGGGCTATGGAAACACCATATATTTT. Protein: CASSPGGGYGNTIYF.

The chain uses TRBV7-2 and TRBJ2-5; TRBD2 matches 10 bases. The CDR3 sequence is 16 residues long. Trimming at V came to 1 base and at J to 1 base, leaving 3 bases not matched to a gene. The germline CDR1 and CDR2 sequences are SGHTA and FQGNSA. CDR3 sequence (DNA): TGTGCCAGCAGCTTAGGCCTAGCGGGGGCCCAAGAGACCCAGTACTTC. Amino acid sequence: CASSLGLAGAQETQYF.

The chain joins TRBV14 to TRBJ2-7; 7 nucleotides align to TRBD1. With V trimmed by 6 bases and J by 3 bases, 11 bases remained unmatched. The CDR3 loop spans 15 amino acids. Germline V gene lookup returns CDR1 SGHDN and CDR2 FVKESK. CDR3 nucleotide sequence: TGTGCCAGCAGTTTCCGACAGGGTATGAACTACGAGCAGTACTTC. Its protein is CASSFRQGMNYEQYF. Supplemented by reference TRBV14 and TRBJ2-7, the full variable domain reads EAGVTQFPSHSVIEKGQTVTLRCDPISGHDNLYWYRRVMGKEIKFLLHFVKESKQDESGMPNNRFLAERTGGTYSTLKVQPAELEDSGVYFCASSFRQGMNYEQYFGPGTRLTVT.

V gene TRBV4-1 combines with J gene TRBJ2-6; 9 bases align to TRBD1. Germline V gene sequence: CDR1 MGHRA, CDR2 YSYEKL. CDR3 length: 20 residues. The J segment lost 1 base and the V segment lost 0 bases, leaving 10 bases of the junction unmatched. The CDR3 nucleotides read TGCGCCAGCAGCCAAGATCGGGGGGACAGGGTAGTTTCTGGGGCCAACGTCCTGACTTTC. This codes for CASSQDRGDRVVSGANVLTF.

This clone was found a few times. CDR3 residues: CASSLGYLPLHF. The CDR3 DNA follows: TGTGCCAGCAGCTTAGGGTACTTACCCCTCCACTTT. J is TRBJ1-6 and V is TRBV7-2; no firm D call. The CDR3 is 12 residues long. Per the germline V gene, CDR1 is SGHTA and CDR2 is FQGNSA. V shed 1 base and J shed 12 bases, with 7 bases lying between them. Together with reference TRBV7-2 and TRBJ1-6, the CDR3 gives the full variable domain: GAGVSQSPSNKVTEKGKDVELRCDPISGHTALYWYRQSLGQGLEFLIYFQGNSAPDKSGLPSDRFSAERTGGSVSTLTIQRTQQEDSAVYLCASSLGYLPLHFGNGTRLTVT.

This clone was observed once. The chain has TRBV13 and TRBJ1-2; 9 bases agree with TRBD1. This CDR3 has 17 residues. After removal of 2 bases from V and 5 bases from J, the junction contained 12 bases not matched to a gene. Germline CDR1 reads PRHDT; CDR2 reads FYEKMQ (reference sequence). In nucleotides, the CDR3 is TGTGCCAGCAGCTTACAGGGAGGGACAGGGCTTTTATATGGCTACACCTTC. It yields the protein CASSLQGGTGLLYGYTF.

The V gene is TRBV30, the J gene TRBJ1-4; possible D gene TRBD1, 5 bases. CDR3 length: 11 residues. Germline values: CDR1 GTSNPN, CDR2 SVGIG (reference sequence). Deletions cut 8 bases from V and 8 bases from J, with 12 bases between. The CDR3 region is CAGGGYEKLFF. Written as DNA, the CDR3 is TGTGCCGGGGGGGGGTACGAAAAACTGTTTTTT.

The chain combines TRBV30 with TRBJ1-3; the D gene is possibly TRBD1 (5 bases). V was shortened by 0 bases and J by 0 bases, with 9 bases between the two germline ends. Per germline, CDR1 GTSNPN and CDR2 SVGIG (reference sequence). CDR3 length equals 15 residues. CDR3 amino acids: CAWSVPGGSGNTIYF. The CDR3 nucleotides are TGTGCCTGGAGTGTACCGGGGGGCTCTGGAAACACCATATATTTT.

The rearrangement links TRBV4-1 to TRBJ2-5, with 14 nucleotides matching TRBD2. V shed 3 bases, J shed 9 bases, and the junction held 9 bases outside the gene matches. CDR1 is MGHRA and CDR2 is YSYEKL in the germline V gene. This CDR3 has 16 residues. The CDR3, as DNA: TGCGCCAGCAGCCAGATGGGACTAGCGGGAGCAGGGGCCCAGTACTTC. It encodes CASSQMGLAGAGAQYF.

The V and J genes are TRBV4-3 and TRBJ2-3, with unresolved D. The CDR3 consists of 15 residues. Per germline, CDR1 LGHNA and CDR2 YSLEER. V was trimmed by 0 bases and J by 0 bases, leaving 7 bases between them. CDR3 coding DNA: TGCGCCAGCAGCCAAGACGGCAGGAGCACAGATACGCAGTATTTT. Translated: CASSQDGRSTDTQYF.

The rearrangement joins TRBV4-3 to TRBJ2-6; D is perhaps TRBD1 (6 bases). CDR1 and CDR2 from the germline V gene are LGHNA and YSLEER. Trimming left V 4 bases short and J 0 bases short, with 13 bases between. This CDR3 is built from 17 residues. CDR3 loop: CASSPDSSPSGANVLTF. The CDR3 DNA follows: TGCGCCAGCAGCCCGGACAGTTCCCCCTCTGGGGCCAACGTCCTGACTTTC.

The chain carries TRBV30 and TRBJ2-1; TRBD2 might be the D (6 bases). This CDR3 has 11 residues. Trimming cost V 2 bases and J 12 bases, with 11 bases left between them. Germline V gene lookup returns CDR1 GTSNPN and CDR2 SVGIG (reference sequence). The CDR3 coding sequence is TGTGCCTGGAGTATGGGACTGGGGCAGTTCTTC. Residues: CAWSMGLGQFF.